This T cell receptor (beta chain) is from a study of T cells after yellow fever vaccination. Study outcomes and limitations: After the booster, over 95% of CD4 and roughly nine tenths of CD8 primary-response clones were re-detected.

As TCR cDNA was made by 5'RACE template switching, a universal primer site and UMIs were added. TCRdb reprocessed the 5' RACE reads via MiXCR and lists one record per CDR3 protein. This table has roughly 240,000 distinct CDR3 sequences, around 6.7% appearing once. Only a few counts were recorded for this clonotype. Its antigen remains unidentified. The CDR3 extends over 14 amino acids. V lost 0 bases and J lost 2, with 7 bases in between. Per germline, CDR1 SGHRS and CDR2 YFSETQ. Sequencing used CD4+ T cells sorted from PBMCs, obtained on the day of the yellow fever booster vaccination. The receptor's source is a man younger than 45 who received the YFV17D yellow fever vaccine. The chain has TRBV5-1 and TRBJ2-3; D remains ambiguous. CDR3 sequence reads: CASSLVAFTDTQYF. The DNA for the CDR3 is TGCGCCAGCAGCTTGGTTGCATTCACAGATACGCAGTATTTT. The variable domain in full, completed from reference TRBV5-1 and TRBJ2-3, reads KAGVTQTPRYLIKTRGQQVTLSCSPISGHRSVSWYQQTPGQGLQFLFEYFSETQRNKGNFPGRFSGRQFSNSRSEMNVSTLELGDSALYLCASSLVAFTDTQYFGPGTRLTVL.